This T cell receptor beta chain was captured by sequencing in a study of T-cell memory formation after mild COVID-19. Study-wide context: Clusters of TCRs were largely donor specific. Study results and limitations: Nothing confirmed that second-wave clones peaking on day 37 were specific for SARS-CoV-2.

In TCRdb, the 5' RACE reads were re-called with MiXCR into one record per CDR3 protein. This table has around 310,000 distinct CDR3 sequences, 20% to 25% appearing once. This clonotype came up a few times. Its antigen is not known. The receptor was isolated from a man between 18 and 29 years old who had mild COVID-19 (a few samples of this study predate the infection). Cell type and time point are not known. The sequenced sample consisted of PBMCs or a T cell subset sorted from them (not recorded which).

The DNA for the CDR3 is TGCGCCAGCAGCTCCGGGGAGGCGACCCAGTACTTC. It yields the protein CASSSGEATQYF. The V and J genes are TRBV5-1 and TRBJ2-5; D is possibly TRBD2 (6 bases). Between the trimmed V and J ends, which lost 3 bases and 7 bases, there was a span of 10 bases. The V gene's germline CDR1 is SGHRS and CDR2 YFSETQ. This CDR3 region has 12 residues.